This paragraph reports one TCR beta chain. The antigen remains unidentified. Graves' hyperthyroidism qualified as stable when ophthalmopathy did not progress within 18 months. Uncontrolled infection, other autoimmune disease, pregnancy or lactation disqualified patients from enrolment. Trimming left V 0 bases short and J 0 bases short, with 12 bases between. There are 16 residues in the CDR3. Germline CDR1 is GTSNPN and CDR2 is SVGIG (reference sequence). RNA transcripts gave rise to amplified TCR beta CDR3 regions. TCR CDR3 regions were first amplified by RT-PCR with HTBI primers. TCRdb re-derived calls from the multiplex PCR reads in MiXCR, one entry per CDR3 protein. The sample contains approximately 590,000 distinct CDR3 sequences, more than 15% of which appear only once. This entry comes from a study of T cells in Graves' hyperthyroidism and ophthalmopathy. Turning to the study itself: Peripheral blood collection took place at initial diagnosis, before any treatment.

Study-wide results and limits: Within blood appeared most thyroid clonotypes that had expanded above 0.001.

The source is a woman in her 30s with Graves' hyperthyroidism. The sequenced sample was blood. This sequence joins TRBV30 and TRBJ1-3, with D hard to call. CDR3 loop: CAWSVGDTTSGNTIYF. In DNA form, the CDR3 reads TGTGCCTGGAGTGTAGGTGATACTACCTCTGGAAACACCATATATTTT.